The rows below give T cell receptor beta chains drawn from one sample of a study of human T cells and chemical hapten exposure. TCRdb reprocessed the RACE reads via MiXCR and lists one record per CDR3 protein. Of tens of thousands of distinct CDR3 sequences in the sample, about 7.7% were seen once. The sample comprised whole blood. Receptor source: a human donor in good health. Some clones in this sample may be carry-over from other donors' samples. Each CDR3 is given with its conserved first and last residue. D genes are given only for firm matches. A row's size may be missing; if present it is once, few, many or a size class.

TRBV4-2	.	many	TRBJ2-7	TGTGCCAGCAGCCAGACCGCCCGACAGTGGACCTACGAGCAGTACTTC	CASSQTARQWTYEQYF
TRBV6-6	.	few	TRBJ2-7	TGTGCCAGCAGTTTACTTCTAGCGAGGGGCGGCAACGAGCAGTACTTC	CASSLLLARGGNEQYF
TRBV27	.	.	TRBJ2-1	TGTGCCAGCAGTTTATGGTCCCCGAGGAATGAGCAGTTCTTC	CASSLWSPRNEQFF
TRBV7-2	TRBD2	.	TRBJ2-1	TGTGCCAGCAGCCACCGGACTAGCGGGAGGATTGAGCAGTTCTTC	CASSHRTSGRIEQFF
TRBV6-6	.	few	TRBJ2-5	TGTGCCAGCAGTTACGGGGGGCCACAAGAGACCCAGTACTTC	CASSYGGPQETQYF
TRBV6-6	.	many	TRBJ1-3	TGTGCCAGCAGTTACTCGAGAAGTGCTGGAAACACCATATATTTT	CASSYSRSAGNTIYF
TRBV5-5	.	many	TRBJ1-2	TGTGCCAGCAGTGAGGACTTAGCCTATGGCTACACCTTC	CASSEDLAYGYTF
TRBV20-1	.	many	TRBJ1-5	TGCAGTGCTAGTCACCCCTCAGATCAGCCCCAGCATTTT	CSASHPSDQPQHF
TRBV28	.	few	TRBJ1-2	TGTGCCAGCAGTTCCGGACAGTTTGGCTACACCTTC	CASSSGQFGYTF
TRBV24-1	.	few	TRBJ2-2	TGTGCCACCAGGAGGGAGAACACCGGGGAGCTGTTTTTT	CATRRENTGELFF
TRBV5-1	.	few	TRBJ1-1	TGCGCCAGCAGCTTGGCGCAAACCACTGAAGCTTTCTTT	CASSLAQTTEAFF
TRBV5-1	.	few	TRBJ1-2	TGCGCCAACAGCTTGGAAGGCAGAAACTATGGCTACACCTTC	CANSLEGRNYGYTF
TRBV5-1	.	few	TRBJ2-7	TGCGCCAGCAGCTACGAAATGGGGTACGAGCAGTACTTC	CASSYEMGYEQYF
TRBV20-1	TRBD2	medium-sized	TRBJ2-7	TGCAGTGCTAGAGATTCCTTGGGCGGGGGAAACTCCTACGAGCAGTACTTC	CSARDSLGGGNSYEQYF
TRBV5-1	.	.	TRBJ2-3	TGCGCCAGCAGCTTGAAGCCAGATACGCAGTATTTT	CASSLKPDTQYF
TRBV2	TRBD1	few	TRBJ1-5	TGTGCCAGCAGGCGCGGGACAGGGGCCCAAGGTCAGCCCCAGCATTTT	CASRRGTGAQGQPQHF
TRBV10-3	.	many	TRBJ1-2	TGTGCCATCAGTGAGTCGGGAGGGGATAGAAGCTATGGCTACACCTTC	CAISESGGDRSYGYTF
TRBV2	.	medium-sized	TRBJ2-4	TGTGCCAGCAGGGGAGAAGGGTTGCGGAACATTCAGTACTTC	CASRGEGLRNIQYF
TRBV12-3/TRBV12-4	.	many	TRBJ1-1	TGTGCCAGCAGTTTAGAACAGGAGACTGAAGCTTTCTTT	CASSLEQETEAFF
TRBV29-1	.	.	TRBJ1-2	TGCAGCGTTGAGCAGCAGGGCTATGGCTACACCTTC	CSVEQQGYGYTF
TRBV30	.	medium-sized	TRBJ1-1	TGTGCCTGGAATCCCAACACTGAAGCTTTCTTT	CAWNPNTEAFF
TRBV11-2	TRBD1	many	TRBJ1-4	TGTGCCAGCAGCTTATATGCAGGACAGGCTTTTTTT	CASSLYAGQAFF
TRBV2	.	.	TRBJ1-3	TGTGCCAGCAGTGAAAGCCCCAGTGAAAACACCATATATTTT	CASSESPSENTIYF
TRBV27	.	.	TRBJ1-5	TGTGCCAGCAGTTTATCTAATAGCAATCAGCCCCAGCATTTT	CASSLSNSNQPQHF
TRBV29-1	.	many	TRBJ1-1	TGCAGCGTCTGGCCAACCCTTTACACTGAAGCTTTCTTT	CSVWPTLYTEAFF
TRBV28	.	many	TRBJ2-5	TGTGCCAGCAGTCCAGGGTGCCAAGAGACCCAGTACTTC	CASSPGCQETQYF
TRBV20-1	TRBD1	many	TRBJ1-1	TGCAGTGCTGGGGGACAGGCTGGCACTGAAGCTTTCTTT	CSAGGQAGTEAFF
TRBV20-1	TRBD2	.	TRBJ2-3	TGCAGTGCTAGACGGGGGGGAAGCACAGATACGCAGTATTTT	CSARRGGSTDTQYF
TRBV10-3	TRBD1	many	TRBJ2-3	TGTGCCATCAAGCCGGGACAGGGTACAAGAACAGATACGCAGTATTTT	CAIKPGQGTRTDTQYF
TRBV12-3/TRBV12-4	.	.	TRBJ1-2	TGTGCCAGCAGTCCATACAGGGAAAGGGGTGGCTACACCTTC	CASSPYRERGGYTF
TRBV6-2/TRBV6-3	.	many	TRBJ2-2	TGTGCCAGCAGTCCATGGTCCCCGCCAGGGAGCGGGGAGCTGTTTTTT	CASSPWSPPGSGELFF
TRBV21-1	.	many	TRBJ2-3	TGTGCCAGCAGCAAAGTTCGAAGCACAGATACGCAGTATTTT	CASSKVRSTDTQYF
TRBV27	.	few	TRBJ2-7	TGTGCCAGCAGTTTACAACCCGGGGGTGAAGGCGAGCAGTACTTC	CASSLQPGGEGEQYF
TRBV7-9	TRBD2	few	TRBJ2-3	TGTGCCAGCAGCTTAGGCCCAGCGGGGCCTAGCACAGATACGCAGTATTTT	CASSLGPAGPSTDTQYF
TRBV5-1	.	many	TRBJ2-2	TGCGCCAGCAGCTTGAGTTCCGCAGGTCACACCGGGGAGCTGTTTTTT	CASSLSSAGHTGELFF
TRBV12-3/TRBV12-4	.	.	TRBJ1-4	TGTGCCAGCAGTTTCGCGGCAATAAATGAAAAACTGTTTTTT	CASSFAAINEKLFF
TRBV29-1	TRBD1	.	TRBJ2-1	TGCAGCGTTCTCAGGGGGAAACGGGATGAGCAGTTCTTC	CSVLRGKRDEQFF
TRBV29-1	.	many	TRBJ2-1	TGCAGCGTTGTTTACCTGGGCTTCCACCTAGCTGATCATGAGCAGTTCTTC	CSVVYLGFHLADHEQFF
TRBV13	TRBD1	.	TRBJ2-6	TGTGCCAGCAGCTCCCACTCAAGGGGGCCTGGGGCCAACGTCCTGACTTTC	CASSSHSRGPGANVLTF
TRBV20-1	TRBD1	many	TRBJ2-7	TGCAGTGCTAGAGTGCGTCAGGGGGCTGGTGAGCAGTACTTC	CSARVRQGAGEQYF
TRBV5-1	TRBD1	many	TRBJ1-2	TGCGCCAGCAGCCTAGGACAGGGCGCCTATGGCTACACCTTC	CASSLGQGAYGYTF
TRBV20-1	TRBD1	medium-sized	TRBJ1-6	TGCAGTGCTACCCACCGGGACAGGGGTGGGAAGCCCCTCCACTTT	CSATHRDRGGKPLHF
TRBV6-1	TRBD1	.	TRBJ2-6	TGTGCCAGCAGGGGACAGGGGGCGCGGATATCTGGGGCCAACGTCCTGACTTTC	CASRGQGARISGANVLTF
TRBV5-4	.	many	TRBJ1-1	TGTGCCAGCAGCTTGGGATTGAACACTGAAGCTTTCTTT	CASSLGLNTEAFF
TRBV27	.	.	TRBJ2-2	TGTGCCAGCAGTTTATCCGCGGGAAACGGGGAGCTGTTTTTT	CASSLSAGNGELFF
TRBV30	TRBD2	.	TRBJ2-1	TGTGCCTGGAGTGTTCGGGGACTAGCGGGAGGTAACAATGAGCAGTTCTTC	CAWSVRGLAGGNNEQFF
TRBV29-1	TRBD1	many	TRBJ1-2	TGCAGCCAGGACAGGGGGGAGGGCTATGGCTACACCTTC	CSQDRGEGYGYTF